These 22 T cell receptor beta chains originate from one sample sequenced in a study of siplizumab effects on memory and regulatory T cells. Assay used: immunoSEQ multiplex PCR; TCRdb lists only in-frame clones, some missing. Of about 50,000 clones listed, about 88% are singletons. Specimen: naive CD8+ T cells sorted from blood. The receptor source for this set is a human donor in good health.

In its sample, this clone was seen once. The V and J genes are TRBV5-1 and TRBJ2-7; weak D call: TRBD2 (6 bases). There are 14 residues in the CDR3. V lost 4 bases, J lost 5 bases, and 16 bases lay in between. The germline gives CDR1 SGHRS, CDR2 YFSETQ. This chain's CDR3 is CASSPAGYPHEQYF. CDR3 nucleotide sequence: TGCGCCAGCAGCCCGGCGGGGTACCCCCACGAGCAGTACTTC.

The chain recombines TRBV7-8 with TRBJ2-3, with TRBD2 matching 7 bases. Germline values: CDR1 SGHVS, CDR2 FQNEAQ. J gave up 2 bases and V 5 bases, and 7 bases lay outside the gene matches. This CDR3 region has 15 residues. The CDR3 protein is CASSPSAGFTDTQYF. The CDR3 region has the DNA TGTGCCAGCAGCCCTTCAGCGGGGTTCACAGATACGCAGTATTTT.

The DNA for the CDR3 is TGTGCCAGCATCCTCCAAGACAGGGGGCTGGAAGAGACCCAGTACTTC. Translation: CASILQDRGLEETQYF. The chain has TRBV7-4 and TRBJ2-5, with 10 nucleotides matching TRBD1. This CDR3 region has 16 residues. V lost 7 bases and J lost 3; bases outside the gene matches: 11. Germline CDR1 and CDR2: SGHVT and SQSDAQ.

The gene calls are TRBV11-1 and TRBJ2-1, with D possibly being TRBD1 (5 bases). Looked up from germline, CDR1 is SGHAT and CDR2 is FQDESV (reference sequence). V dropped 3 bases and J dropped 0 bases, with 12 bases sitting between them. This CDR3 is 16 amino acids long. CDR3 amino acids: CASSFFQGSSYNEQFF. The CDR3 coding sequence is TGTGCCAGCAGCTTCTTTCAGGGTAGCTCCTACAATGAGCAGTTCTTC.

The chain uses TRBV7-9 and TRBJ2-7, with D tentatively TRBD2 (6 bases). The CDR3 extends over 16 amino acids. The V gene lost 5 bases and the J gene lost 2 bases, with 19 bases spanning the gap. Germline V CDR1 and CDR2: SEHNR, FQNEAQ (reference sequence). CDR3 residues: CASSPRAAGMPYEQYF. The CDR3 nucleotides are TGTGCCAGCAGCCCCCGCGCGGCGGGAATGCCCTACGAGCAGTACTTC.

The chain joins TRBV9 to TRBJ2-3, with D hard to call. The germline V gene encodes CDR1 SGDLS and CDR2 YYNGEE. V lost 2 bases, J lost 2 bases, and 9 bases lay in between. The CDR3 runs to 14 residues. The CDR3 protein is CASSVEITTDTQYF. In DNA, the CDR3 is TGTGCCAGCAGCGTCGAAATCACCACAGATACGCAGTATTTT.

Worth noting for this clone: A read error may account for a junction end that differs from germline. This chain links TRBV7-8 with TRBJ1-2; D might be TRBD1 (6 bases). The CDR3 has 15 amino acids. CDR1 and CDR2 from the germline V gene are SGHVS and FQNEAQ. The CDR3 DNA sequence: TGTGCCAGCAGCTCGCAGGGGAGTCCTTCCTATGTCTACACCTTC. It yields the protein CASSSQGSPSYVYTF.

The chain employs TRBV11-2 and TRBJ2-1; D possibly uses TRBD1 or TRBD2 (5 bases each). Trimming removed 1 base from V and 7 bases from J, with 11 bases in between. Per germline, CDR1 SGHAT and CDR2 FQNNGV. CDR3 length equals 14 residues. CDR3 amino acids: CASSLAGPKNEQFF. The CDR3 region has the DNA TGTGCCAGCAGCTTAGCGGGGCCTAAGAATGAGCAGTTCTTC.

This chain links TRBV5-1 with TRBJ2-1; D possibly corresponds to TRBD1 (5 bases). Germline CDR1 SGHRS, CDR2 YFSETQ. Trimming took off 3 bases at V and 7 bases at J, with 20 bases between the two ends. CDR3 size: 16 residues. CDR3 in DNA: TGCGCCAGCAGCTACCTTTCGGGTGGATCAGGGAATGAGCAGTTCTTC. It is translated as CASSYLSGGSGNEQFF.

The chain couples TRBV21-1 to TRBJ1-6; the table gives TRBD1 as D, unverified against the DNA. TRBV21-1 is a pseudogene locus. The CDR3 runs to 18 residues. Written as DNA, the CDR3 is TGTGCCAGCACACCTATTACGCAGGGGGCGGAATTTCGGTCACCCCTCCACTTT. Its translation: CASTPITQGAEFRSPLHF.

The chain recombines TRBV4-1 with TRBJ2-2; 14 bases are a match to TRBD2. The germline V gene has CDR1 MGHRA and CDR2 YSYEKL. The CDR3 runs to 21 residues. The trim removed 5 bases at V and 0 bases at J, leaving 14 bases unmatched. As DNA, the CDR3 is TGCGCCAGCAGCGAGGGACTAGCGGGAGCTCTCGGCCTCTCGAACACCGGGGAGCTGTTTTTT. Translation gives CASSEGLAGALGLSNTGELFF.

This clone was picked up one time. For the CDR3, the DNA is TGTGCCAGCAGGATGGACGGCCAAGAGACCCAGTACTTC. Protein sequence: CASRMDGQETQYF. The rearrangement joins TRBV6-1 to TRBJ2-5; the D is unclear. The CDR3 length is 13 residues. Germline CDR1 MNHNS, CDR2 SASEGT. Trimming left V 6 bases short and J 1 base short, with 9 bases between.

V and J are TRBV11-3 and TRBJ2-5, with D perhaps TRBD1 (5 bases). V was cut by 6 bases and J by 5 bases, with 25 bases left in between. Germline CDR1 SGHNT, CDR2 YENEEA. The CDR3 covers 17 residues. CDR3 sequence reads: CASRPCGAAPSRETQYF. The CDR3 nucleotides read TGTGCCAGCAGGCCCTGTGGGGCAGCCCCAAGTCGGGAGACCCAGTACTTC. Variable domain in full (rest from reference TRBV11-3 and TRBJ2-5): EAGVVQSPRYKIIEKKQPVAFWCNPISGHNTLYWYLQNLGQGPELLIRYENEEAVDDSQLPKDRFSAERLKGVDSTLKIQPAELGDSAVYLCASRPCGAAPSRETQYFGPGTRLLVL.

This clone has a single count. CDR3: CASSPPLANEQFF. The CDR3 nucleotides are TGTGCCAGCTCACCACCGTTAGCAAATGAGCAGTTCTTC. The chain joins TRBV18 to TRBJ2-1; D remains unclear. V lost 0 bases, J lost 7 bases, and 7 bases lay in between. There are 13 residues in the CDR3. Germline values: CDR1 KGHSH, CDR2 LQKENI.

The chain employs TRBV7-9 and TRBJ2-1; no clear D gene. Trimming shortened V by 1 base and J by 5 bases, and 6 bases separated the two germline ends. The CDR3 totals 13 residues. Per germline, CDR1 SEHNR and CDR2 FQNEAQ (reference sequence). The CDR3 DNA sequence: TGTGCCAGCAGCTTAGTTTCGAACAATGAGCAGTTCTTC. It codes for CASSLVSNNEQFF.

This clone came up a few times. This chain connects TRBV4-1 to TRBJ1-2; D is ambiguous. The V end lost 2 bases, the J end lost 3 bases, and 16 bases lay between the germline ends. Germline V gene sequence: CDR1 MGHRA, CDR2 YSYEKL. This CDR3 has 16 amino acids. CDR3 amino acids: CASSQLLLGGDYGYTF. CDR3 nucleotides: TGCGCCAGCAGCCAACTCCTGCTCGGAGGAGACTATGGCTACACCTTC.

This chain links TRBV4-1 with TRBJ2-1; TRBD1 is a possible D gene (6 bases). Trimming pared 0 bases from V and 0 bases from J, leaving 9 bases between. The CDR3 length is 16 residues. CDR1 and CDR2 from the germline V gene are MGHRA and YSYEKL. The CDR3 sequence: CASSQEGGRSYNEQFF. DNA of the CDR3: TGCGCCAGCAGCCAAGAAGGGGGACGCTCCTACAATGAGCAGTTCTTC.

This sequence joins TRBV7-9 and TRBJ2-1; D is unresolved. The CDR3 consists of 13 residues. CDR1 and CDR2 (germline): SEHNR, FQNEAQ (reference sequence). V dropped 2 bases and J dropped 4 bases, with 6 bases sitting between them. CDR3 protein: CASSLSPYNEQFF. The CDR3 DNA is TGTGCCAGCAGCTTATCCCCATACAATGAGCAGTTCTTC.

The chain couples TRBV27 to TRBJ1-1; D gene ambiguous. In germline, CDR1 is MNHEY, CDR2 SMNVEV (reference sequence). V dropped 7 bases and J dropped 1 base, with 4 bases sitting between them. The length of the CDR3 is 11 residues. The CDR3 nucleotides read TGTGCCAGCATCAGGAACACTGAAGCTTTCTTT. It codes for CASIRNTEAFF.

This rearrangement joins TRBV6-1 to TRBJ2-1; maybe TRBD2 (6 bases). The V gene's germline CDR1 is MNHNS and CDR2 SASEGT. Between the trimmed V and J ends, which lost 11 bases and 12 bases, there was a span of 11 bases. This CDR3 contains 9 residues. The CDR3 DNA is TGTGCCGTTACCGGGGGGCAGTTCTTC. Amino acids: CAVTGGQFF.

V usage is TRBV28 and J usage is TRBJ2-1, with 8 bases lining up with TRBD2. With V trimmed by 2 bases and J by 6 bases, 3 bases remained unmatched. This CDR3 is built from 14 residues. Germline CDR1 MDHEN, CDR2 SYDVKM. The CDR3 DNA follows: TGTGCCAGCAGTTTAACCGGGACTAGCAATGAGCAGTTCTTC. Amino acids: CASSLTGTSNEQFF.

The CDR3 region is CASSAGQGASYEQYF. CDR3 bases: TGTGCCAGTAGCGCGGGACAGGGGGCTTCCTACGAGCAGTACTTC. The chain has TRBV19 and TRBJ2-7; the match to TRBD1 covers 12 bases. The CDR3 is 15 amino acids. The V gene end was trimmed by 6 bases and the J gene end by 1 base; junction bases not matched to a gene: 4. Germline values: CDR1 LNHDA, CDR2 SQIVND (reference sequence).